This T cell receptor beta chain was found in a study of long-term antiretroviral therapy in people with HIV (dated by TCRdb to between 2021 and 2024). With respect to the entire study: Collection of the earliest samples took place about a decade ahead of the 2015 WHO recommendation for immediate ART, at a time when ART was typically delayed until CD4 counts fell. Whether ART initiation and durable HIV suppression were associated with changes in peripheral blood TRB repertoire composition and diversity was tested in a retrospective serial study. A total of 192 cryopreserved PBMC samples were contributed to the cohort by 30 adults with confirmed HIV infection, with samples collected serially over a mean of 6 years (range 1-12). Among the roughly 30 participants with HIV, more than ten were female. No cross-contamination during QIAcube processing was shown when test extractions of a monoclonal T-cell line were performed alongside about 30 polyclonal samples.

What the work shows at the level of the full study, not this receptor alone: The samples were dated from about 2003 to 2018, and the ART regimens that were used may be less effective than current ART regimens. Because PBMC availability was limited, only the TCR beta chain was sequenced, with no alpha chain pairing. HIV repertoires had narrower CDR3 length ranges than controls, and the network structure suggested an antigen-experienced repertoire that shifted only slightly toward naive after ART. A significant increase in TRB diversity was found to be associated with ART initiation, although TRB diversity was observed to remain significantly below that of transplant donor controls even after long-term ART. Inferences about post-ART repertoire changes were limited because no data were available on ART adherence, viral resistance or therapy changes. Because pre-ART samples had limited cell numbers, unsorted PBMC were profiled rather than sorted CD4+ and CD8+ T cells. The repertoire was dominated across all time points by expanded TRB clones identified before ART initiation, although this dominance was seen to fluctuate and to decrease in many PLHIV after ART.

The immunoSEQ hsTCRB v3.0 assay was used at survey level resolution to sequence the TRB variable region. A depth of 40,000-50,000 T-cell genomes per sample was targeted for TRB sequencing. Pooled TRB libraries were sequenced on an Illumina MiSeq with a v3 150-cycle kit. The paper's processing steps were these. Repertoire analysis was run in R within a reproducible Nextflow workflow that covered QC, data transformation and analysis. LymphoSeq2, an R package for exploring AIRR-Seq data, was used to implement the custom analyses. A handful of samples that yielded fewer than 5000 total TRB sequences were excluded, so that around 190 HIV repertoires were analyzed. Among the roughly 190 retained HIV repertoires, approximately 61 were collected before ART initiation and roughly 130 after ART initiation. Repertoires were downsampled to 5000 TRB nucleotide sequences, with summary statistics averaged over 100 downsampling iterations. TRB sequences were retained for analysis only if CDR3 regions of at least seven amino acids were present. Diversity was measured with a Shannon entropy-derived clonality score and the Gini coefficient. In the repertoire networks, any two of the top 5000 CDR3 amino acid sequences were linked whenever the two sequences differed by an edit distance of one. GLIPH2 predicted antigen specificity groups and MHC restriction for TRB CDR3 amino acid sequences. Known CMV, EBV, HIV or tissue antigen associations were flagged by matching CDR3 amino acid sequences against VDJdb and McPAS-TCR. Pre-ART, post-ART and control groups were compared with Wilcoxon signed-rank tests and Holm-Bonferroni correction. TCRdb carries this immuneACCESS record with in-frame sequences only. Its versions omit some clonotypes, under half of them owing to an unresolved V gene in the studies checked, with the rest unexplained. V and J calls plus clone size are reproduced from that table; the DNA served to infer D and trimming. The sample includes roughly 29,000 clones, with about 85% observed a single time. The top ten hold just under 8.5% of the sample.

CDR1 and CDR2 are drawn from the germline V gene: KGHSH, LQKENI. At the junction V is shortened by 3 bases and J by 8 bases; bases outside the gene matches: 3. The CDR3 numbers 14 residues from cysteine through phenylalanine. The sequence is cut down to CDR3 DNA, 42 bases in frame from base 1. Points on this clone: Its binding antigen is unknown. It has no much larger one-base neighbor in the sample; base qualities were not kept.

Participants were included only if at least one PBMC sample before ART initiation and at least two post-ART samples were available. All participants with HIV were treated in the United States of America. Before DNA extraction, cryopreserved samples of roughly 1-10 million PBMC were thawed and washed. At the time of the earliest PBMC sample, participants with HIV were aged between about 20 and 54 years. Each participant contributed PBMC samples from 1-4 timepoints before ART initiation and 2-8 timepoints after ART initiation, with a median of 7 samples. Serial HIV viral load, CD4+ T-cell count, ART history and demographic data were obtained for every participant. Using a Qiagen kit on a QIAcube, genomic DNA was extracted from unsorted PBMC, with samples processed in batches of 12.

The sequence came from a man aged 40-49 years with HIV. The rearrangement joined TRBV18 to TRBJ1-4, with TRBD1 matching 10 junction bases. This sample comprised unsorted PBMCs, obtained 3 years after starting antiretroviral therapy. The CDR3 protein: CASSPGTGVEKLFF. The sequenced DNA is TGTGCCAGCTCACCCGGGACAGGGGTCGAAAAACTGTTTTTT.